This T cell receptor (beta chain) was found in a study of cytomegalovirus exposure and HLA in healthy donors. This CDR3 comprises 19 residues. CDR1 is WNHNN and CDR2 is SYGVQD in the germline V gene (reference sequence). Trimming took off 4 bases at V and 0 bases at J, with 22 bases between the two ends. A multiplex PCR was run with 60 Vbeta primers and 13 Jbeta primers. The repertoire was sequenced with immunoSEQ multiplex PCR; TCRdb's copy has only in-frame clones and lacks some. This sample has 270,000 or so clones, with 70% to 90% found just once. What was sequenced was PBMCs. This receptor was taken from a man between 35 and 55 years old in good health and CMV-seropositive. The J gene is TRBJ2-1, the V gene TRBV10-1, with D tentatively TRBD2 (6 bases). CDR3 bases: TGCGCCAGCAGTGGTAGTTCTAGCGACCCGAGGGGCTCCTACAATGAGCAGTTCTTC. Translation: CASSGSSSDPRGSYNEQFF.